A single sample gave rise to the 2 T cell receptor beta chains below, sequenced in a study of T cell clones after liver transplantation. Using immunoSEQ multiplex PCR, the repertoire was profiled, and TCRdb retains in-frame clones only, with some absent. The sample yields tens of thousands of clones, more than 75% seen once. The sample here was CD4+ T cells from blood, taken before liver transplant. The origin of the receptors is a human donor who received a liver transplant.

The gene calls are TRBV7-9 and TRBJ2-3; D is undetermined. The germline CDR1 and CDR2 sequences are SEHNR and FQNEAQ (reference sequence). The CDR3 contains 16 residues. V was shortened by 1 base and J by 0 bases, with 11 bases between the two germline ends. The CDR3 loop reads CASSLGSRSSTDTQYF. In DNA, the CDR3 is TGTGCCAGCAGCTTAGGGTCTAGGTCTAGCACAGATACGCAGTATTTT.

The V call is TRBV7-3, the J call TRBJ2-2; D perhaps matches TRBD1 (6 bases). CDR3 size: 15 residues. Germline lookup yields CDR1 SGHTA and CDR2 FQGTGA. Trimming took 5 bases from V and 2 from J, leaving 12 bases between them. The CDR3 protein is CASSPKGGNTGELFF. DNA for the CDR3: TGTGCCAGCAGCCCCAAAGGGGGAAACACCGGGGAGCTGTTTTTT.